This TCR beta chain comes out of a study of Ad26.COV2.S vaccination and SARS-CoV-2 variants. Treatment meaning: about 20 received Ad26.COV2.S at low or high dose, single or two shots; 5 received placebo; per-sample allocation not given. Samples came from day 63 after the first vaccine or placebo injection. Ad26 vector vaccine expressed Wuhan-strain SARS-CoV-2 spike. This clone was detected only once. Germline lookup yields CDR1 MDHEN and CDR2 SYDVKM. V was pared by 2 bases and J by 7 bases, with 5 bases of the junction left unmatched. The CDR3 runs to 14 residues. Profiling relied on immunoSEQ multiplex PCR, and the TCRdb table lists in-frame clones only, not all of them. The sample yields over 400,000 clones, 92% seen once.

The chain carries TRBV28 and TRBJ2-7; TRBD1 matches 10 bases. The sequence was obtained from a person aged 18-65 years who received the Ad26.COV2.S COVID-19 vaccine or a placebo. This material consisted of peripheral blood, taken in a trial of Ad26.COV2.S vaccine versus placebo. The CDR3 is CASSLRQGAREQYF. The CDR3 DNA follows: TGTGCCAGCAGTTTAAGACAGGGGGCTAGAGAGCAGTACTTC.